These T cell receptor beta chains were read from a single sample in a study of spatial heterogeneity in lung cancer. TCRdb reprocessed the 5' RACE reads via MiXCR and lists one record per CDR3 protein. The sample has under 900 distinct CDR3 sequences; 69% are singletons. The specimen comprised lung tumor tissue, sampled at surgery. The receptor source for this set is a male donor with early-stage non-small cell lung cancer. Each CDR3 is given with its conserved first and last residue. D genes are given only for firm matches. A clone size is listed for some rows: how often the clone was seen (once, few, many), or a class if it is expanded.

D | J | V | size | CDR3 | DNA
- | TRBJ1-5 | TRBV28 | many | CASQWRGNQPQHF | TGTGCCAGCCAGTGGCGCGGGAATCAGCCCCAGCATTTT
- | TRBJ2-7 | TRBV12-3/TRBV12-4 | - | CASSFLGPGYEQYF | TGTGCCAGCAGTTTTCTCGGGCCAGGGTACGAGCAGTACTTC
- | TRBJ2-3 | TRBV10-1 | hyperexpanded | CASSDTGEDADTQYF | TGCGCCAGCAGTGACACAGGGGAGGACGCAGATACGCAGTATTTT
- | TRBJ2-2 | TRBV4-2 | once | CASSQDRGPGELFF | TGTGCCAGCAGCCAAGATCGAGGGCCCGGGGAGCTGTTTTTT
TRBD2 | TRBJ2-5 | TRBV6-1 | large | CASRERGGGTQYF | TGTGCCAGCAGAGAGCGGGGAGGCGGGACCCAGTACTTC
- | TRBJ1-1 | TRBV29-1 | large | CSVVGTEAFF | TGCAGCGTTGTAGGCACTGAAGCTTTCTTT
- | TRBJ2-7 | TRBV7-9 | few | CASSPDGYEQYF | TGTGCCAGCAGCCCGGACGGATACGAGCAGTACTTC
TRBD1 | TRBJ1-1 | TRBV5-1 | - | CASSSTGGTEAFF | TGCGCCAGCAGCTCAACAGGGGGGACTGAAGCTTTCTTT
TRBD2 | TRBJ2-7 | TRBV4-1 | - | CASSPGLASESSYEQYF | TGCGCCAGCAGCCCGGGACTAGCTTCAGAAAGCTCCTACGAGCAGTACTTC
- | TRBJ2-2 | TRBV10-3 | - | CAIRISSGELFF | TGTGCCATCAGAATCTCTTCCGGGGAGCTGTTTTTT
- | TRBJ1-5 | TRBV6-6 | - | CASSLTVSNQPQHF | TGTGCCAGCAGTTTGACAGTTAGCAATCAGCCCCAGCATTTT
- | TRBJ2-7 | TRBV6-6 | - | CASSPRGAEQYF | TGTGCCAGCAGTCCCCGAGGGGCCGAGCAGTACTTC